Given below is one T cell receptor beta chain in context. The target of this receptor is not known. No much larger clone is present one base from it, and per-base qualities are unavailable. The library relied on the immunoSEQ multiplex PCR assay. TCRdb carries this immuneACCESS record with in-frame sequences only. Its versions omit some clonotypes, under half of them owing to an unresolved V gene in the studies checked, with the rest unexplained. In this sample the table shows just over 95,000 clones, around 96% of which occur a single time. Roughly 0.31% of the sample goes to the ten largest clones. This specimen comes from a study of technical replicates of blood from a handful of donors listed by TCRdb under 2017. V was cut back by 4 bases and J by 0 bases, leaving a gap of 13 bases between them. CDR1 and CDR2 (SGHVS, FQNEAQ) derive from the germline V gene. The CDR3 has 16 amino acids, counting the end cysteine and phenylalanine. This entry keeps only the CDR3 DNA: 48 bases, framed from base 1.

The specimen sequenced was T cells isolated from PBMCs. The receptor was derived from a human donor in good health. The rearranged chain carries TRBV7-8 and TRBJ1-5, with TRBD1 tentatively as D gene (6 bases match). The CDR3 in this case is CASSSGTTYSNQPQHF. The sequence in DNA is TGTGCCAGCAGCTCAGGGACAACGTATAGCAATCAGCCCCAGCATTTT.